One sample yielded the 20 T cell receptor beta chains listed below, sequenced in a study of T cells in women clearing cervical HPV infection. Assay used: immunoSEQ multiplex PCR; TCRdb lists only in-frame clones, some missing. The table lists some 23,000 clones, with more than 8% in the top ten. Sequenced input: blood buffy coat. The receptors were gathered from a woman between 18 and 75 years old with a cervical HPV16 infection that either progressed to CIN3+ or cleared (not recorded which).

A word on this clone: Read data end 3 residues before the CDR3 end; the end is taken from the germline J gene. The rearrangement uses TRBV5-4 and TRBJ2-2; maybe TRBD2 (5 bases). The CDR3 is 16 amino acids. Germline CDR1 is SGHNT and CDR2 is YYREEE (reference sequence). The V and J ends lost 3 bases and 5 bases respectively, with 17 bases between them. The CDR3 is CASSSPGLKATGELFF. The part of the CDR3 DNA that was read is TGTGCCAGCAGCTCCCCGGGGTTGAAGGCAACCGGGGAG.

Concerning this clone: With the read ending 3 residues before the CDR3 end, the germline J gene is used to fill in that end. The V gene is TRBV7-9, the J gene TRBJ1-4; D gene uncertain. This CDR3 region has 10 residues. Germline loops: CDR1 SEHNR, CDR2 FQNEAQ (reference sequence). CDR3 region: CASSSQGLFF. The part of the CDR3 DNA that was read is TGTGCCAGCAGCTCACAAGGA.

Concerning this clone: The read halts 3 residues ahead of the CDR3 end, with the missing end drawn from the germline J gene. This sequence joins TRBV5-1 and TRBJ1-6; perhaps TRBD1 as D (5 bases). Deletions cut 0 bases from V and 5 bases from J, with 9 bases between. CDR1 is SGHRS and CDR2 is YFSETQ in the germline V gene. The CDR3 is made up of 15 amino acids. The CDR3 spells CASSLEGLNNSPLHF. The sequenced CDR3 bases are TGCGCCAGCAGCTTGGAGGGGCTTAATAATTCACCC. The full variable domain, its missing parts supplied by reference TRBV5-1 and TRBJ1-6, is KAGVTQTPRYLIKTRGQQVTLSCSPISGHRSVSWYQQTPGQGLQFLFEYFSETQRNKGNFPGRFSGRQFSNSRSEMNVSTLELGDSALYLCASSLEGLNNSPLHFGNGTRLTVT.

To note about this clone: The observed sequence ends 3 residues before the CDR3 terminus, with the missing tail filled in from the germline J gene. This chain connects TRBV12-3 or TRBV12-4 to TRBJ2-7; D gene unclear. The CDR3 runs to 15 residues. V lost 6 bases and J 2 bases, leaving 17 bases between the germline ends. This chain's CDR3 is CASSQWPRYTYEQYF. The sequenced part of the CDR3 DNA is TGTGCCAGCAGCCAATGGCCAAGGTACACCTACGAG.

As concerns this clone: The read ends 3 residues shy of where the CDR3 ends; the end is completed using the germline J gene. V gene TRBV4-1 combines with J gene TRBJ2-7, with D perhaps TRBD1 or TRBD2 (6 bases each). Trimming took off 3 bases at V and 4 bases at J, with 22 bases between the two ends. CDR1 and CDR2 (germline): MGHRA, YSYEKL. The length of the CDR3 is 17 residues. The CDR3 spells CASSQQAGHRAGYEQYF. The sequenced CDR3 bases are TGCGCCAGCAGCCAGCAGGCGGGACACAGGGCAGGGTACGAG.

Worth noting for this clone: The observed sequence ends 3 residues before the CDR3 terminus, with the missing tail filled in from the germline J gene. V and J are TRBV7-6 and TRBJ2-7; a weak D match, TRBD2 (5 bases). Germline V gene sequence: CDR1 SGHVS, CDR2 FNYEAQ. The ends were cut back, 1 base at V and 2 bases at J, with 12 bases in the middle. The CDR3 has 15 amino acids. The part of the CDR3 DNA that was read is TGTGCCAGCAGCTTAGTCGCGGACTCAACCTACGAG. Protein sequence: CASSLVADSTYE. The entire CDR3 protein reads CASSLVADSTYEQYF.

The CDR3 sequence is CAWSRGGSARIYF. The sequenced CDR3 bases are TGTGCCTGGAGTAGGGGCGGAAGCGCCCGT. The chain carries TRBV30 and TRBJ1-3; D might be TRBD1 (5 bases). The sequence runs out 3 residues before the end of the CDR3; the remainder is reconstructed from the germline J gene. The CDR3 sequence is 13 residues long. CDR1 is GTSNPN, CDR2 SVGIG, per germline (reference sequence).

A word on this clone: The read terminates 3 residues before the CDR3 end, so the remaining end is supplied by the germline J gene. This same CDR3 is encoded by further DNA sequences in the sample. V usage is TRBV5-1 and J usage is TRBJ2-3; D not certain. Germline V gene data show CDR1 as SGHRS and CDR2 as YFSETQ. Trimming stripped 7 bases from V and 5 bases from J, with 11 bases between. This CDR3 region has 12 residues. The CDR3 is CASWSSGDTQYF. Partial CDR3 DNA: TGCGCCAGCTGGTCGTCAGGAGATACG.

Notes on this clone: Read data end 3 residues before the CDR3 end; the end is taken from the germline J gene. V is TRBV7-6 and J is TRBJ2-7, with D perhaps TRBD1 (6 bases). The CDR3 loop spans 17 amino acids. Germline CDR1 reads SGHVS; CDR2 reads FNYEAQ. V was clipped by 2 bases and J by 5 bases, with 22 bases between them. The CDR3 sequence is CASSLWETQGSLNEQYF. CDR3 bases read: TGTGCCAGCAGCTTATGGGAGACCCAGGGGTCTCTCAACGAG.

Points on this clone: The CDR3 goes on 3 residues after the read ends, and that part is filled in from the germline J gene. This chain connects TRBV4-1 to TRBJ2-7, with no clear D. V dropped 1 base and J dropped 3 bases, with 13 bases sitting between them. The CDR3 runs 15 residues. Germline loops: CDR1 MGHRA, CDR2 YSYEKL. Partial CDR3 DNA: TGCGCCAGCAGCCAAGTCGTTTCTGGCAGCTACGAG. Its protein is CASSQVVSGSYE. The full CDR3 protein reads CASSQVVSGSYEQYF.

As for this clone: The read ends 3 residues early relative to the CDR3; the germline J gene fills the gap. The chain combines TRBV7-3 with TRBJ1-1; D may be TRBD1 (6 bases). Per the germline V gene, CDR1 is SGHTA and CDR2 is FQGTGA. V was shortened by 5 bases and J by 0 bases, with 13 bases between the two germline ends. The CDR3 extends over 15 amino acids. CDR3 DNA, as far as it was read: TGTGCCAGCAGCCTAAGAGGGGGAATGAACACTGAA. It translates to CASSLRGGMNTE. The whole CDR3 is CASSLRGGMNTEAFF.

Concerning this clone: Sequencing ends 3 residues short of the CDR3 end; the germline J gene provides the rest. The V call is TRBV7-2, the J call TRBJ1-4; D is unresolved. V was pared by 5 bases and J by 6 bases, with 10 bases between. This CDR3 contains 13 residues. Germline CDR1 and CDR2: SGHTA and FQGNSA. The CDR3 DNA, read in part, is TGTGCCAGCAGCCTGAAGGCGGATGAAAAA. Translating gives CASSLKADEK. The whole CDR3 sequence reads CASSLKADEKLFF.

Notes on this clone: The read finishes 3 residues shy of the CDR3 end, and the germline J gene is used to complete it. The chain links TRBV5-1 to TRBJ2-3, with 13 positions matching TRBD2. Unmatched junction bases numbered 4, after V lost 4 bases and J lost 2 bases. This CDR3 spans 16 amino acids. Germline V gene sequence: CDR1 SGHRS, CDR2 YFSETQ. This CDR3 reads CASSTGLAGPTDTQYF. The sequenced part of the CDR3 DNA is TGCGCCAGCAGCACGGGACTAGCGGGACCCACAGATACG.

Remarks on this clone: The read falls 3 residues short of the CDR3 end, and the missing part is taken from the germline J gene. This chain connects TRBV5-1 to TRBJ2-7, with D perhaps TRBD2 (5 bases). Germline V gene sequence: CDR1 SGHRS, CDR2 YFSETQ. The CDR3 has 15 residues. Trimming removed 1 base at V and 4 bases at J, with 15 bases between. Incomplete CDR3 DNA: TGCGCCAGCAGCTTGTCTCTGGACTTCACTTACGAG. Encoded protein: CASSLSLDFTYE. The CDR3 in full is CASSLSLDFTYEQYF. The whole variable domain, filled in from reference TRBV5-1 and TRBJ2-7, reads KAGVTQTPRYLIKTRGQQVTLSCSPISGHRSVSWYQQTPGQGLQFLFEYFSETQRNKGNFPGRFSGRQFSNSRSEMNVSTLELGDSALYLCASSLSLDFTYEQYFGPGTRLTVT.

A note on this clone: The CDR3 end falls 3 residues outside the read, so it is completed with the germline J gene. The chain joins TRBV27 to TRBJ2-7; TRBD1 matches at 12 bases. The CDR3 spans 18 residues. Germline lookup yields CDR1 MNHEY and CDR2 SMNVEV (reference sequence). V shed 3 bases and J 2 bases; nucleotides not matched to a gene: 11. The covered CDR3 bases are TGTGCCAGCAGTTTGAGGGGACAGGGGGCTCTTTACCCCTACGAG. Amino acid sequence: CASSLRGQGALYPYE. The full CDR3 protein reads CASSLRGQGALYPYEQYF.

A word on this clone: The CDR3 is cut off 3 residues early in the read; its end comes from the germline J gene. The chain combines TRBV2 with TRBJ2-6; possibly TRBD1 for D (6 bases). Germline CDR1 SNHLY, CDR2 FYNNEI. This CDR3 spans 19 amino acids. The V gene lost 5 bases and the J gene lost 4 bases, with 24 bases spanning the gap. Incomplete CDR3 DNA: TGTGCCAGCAGTAGGGCGGTCGGGGACACCCGCAGGGGGGCCAACGTC. This gives the protein CASSRAVGDTRRGANV. The entire CDR3 protein is CASSRAVGDTRRGANVLTF.

The CDR3 DNA, read in part, is TGTGCCAGCAGCTTAGCGGGGGCCGGCACAGATACG. It yields the protein CASSLAGAGTDT. The complete CDR3 reads CASSLAGAGTDTQYF. The gene calls are TRBV7-2 and TRBJ2-3, with a possible D match to TRBD1 (6 bases). The CDR3 is cut off 3 residues early in the read; its end comes from the germline J gene. The CDR3 is made up of 15 amino acids. Trimming pared 0 bases from V and 1 base from J, leaving 8 bases between. The germline V gene has CDR1 SGHTA and CDR2 FQGNSA.

As concerns this clone: The CDR3 is cut off 3 residues early in the read; its end comes from the germline J gene. The chain has TRBV6-2 or TRBV6-3 and TRBJ2-2, with TRBD2 as a possible D gene (5 bases). The CDR3 totals 16 residues. Germline V gene data show CDR1 as MNHEY and CDR2 as SVGEGT. Trimming removed 0 bases from V and 3 bases from J, with 11 bases in between. CDR3 DNA (partial): TGTGCCAGCAGTTACTCGAGGTCTAGCTACACCGGGGAG. Translating it yields CASSYSRSSYTGE. The complete CDR3 sequence is CASSYSRSSYTGELFF.

The part of the CDR3 DNA that was read is TGTGCCAGCACCCCGGGTCTAAAAAACATT. This gives the protein CASTPGLKNI. The full CDR3 protein is CASTPGLKNIQYF. This chain links TRBV28 with TRBJ2-4, with D unresolved. The read comes to an end 3 residues before the CDR3 does, leaving the germline J gene to fill in the end. Germline values: CDR1 MDHEN, CDR2 SYDVKM. The V end was cut by 7 bases, the J end by 4 bases, with 11 bases between. This CDR3 comprises 13 residues.

In regard to this clone: The read halts 3 residues ahead of the CDR3 end, with the missing end drawn from the germline J gene. V and J are TRBV5-1 and TRBJ2-3; 11 nucleotides align to TRBD2. The CDR3 runs 17 residues. Per the germline V gene, CDR1 is SGHRS and CDR2 is YFSETQ. V was pared by 4 bases and J by 1 base, with 8 bases of the junction left unmatched. CDR3 DNA, as far as it was read: TGCGCCAGCAGCGGCGGCGCGGGACTAGCGGGCACAGATACG. Translated, it gives CASSGGAGLAGTDT. The CDR3 in its entirety is CASSGGAGLAGTDTQYF.